Sequencing of this T cell receptor (beta chain) was carried out in a study of blood T cell repertoires in COVID-19 (dated by TCRdb to the early 2020s). Some background on the complete study: Collaborator samples came from the United States, Italy and Spain and covered acute and convalescent phases of COVID-19. The prospective study material was composed of cDNA or gDNA derived from T cells, B-cell-depleted T cells, or PBMCs. The dataset comprised deeply sampled blood TCRbeta repertoires from subjects exposed to, actively infected with, or recovered from COVID-19. Samples were obtained from the ongoing ImmuneRACE study (first 160 participants) and from over 1,000 subjects provided by 6 global collaborators. Where HLA class I and class II types were available, the types were taken from metadata supplied by the sample provider, not from assay-based typing. The repertoires were made available in a free public database intended to serve as a resource for research on the immune response to SARS-CoV-2. The sample metadata nearly always contained a de-identified subject ID, COVID-19 status, age in years and sex. Overall study results and their limits: The quantity of clinical and demographic metadata differed by source and by participant and was supplied without curation.

The germline V and J ends show losses of 5 bases and 7 bases respectively, and no gene match explains 4 bases of the junction. Reading from cysteine to phenylalanine, the CDR3 counts 14 amino acids. CDR3 DNA only is kept here, 42 bases in frame from base 1. The germline V gene (reference sequence) provides CDR1 SEHNR and CDR2 FQNEAQ. Collaborating institutions collected whole blood in K2EDTA tubes following their own protocols. For TCRbeta analysis, collaborators shipped samples in one of three forms: frozen whole blood, isolated PBMCs, or DNA extracted from either of those sample types. TCRbeta CDR3 regions were amplified from genomic DNA using the immunoSEQ Assay, a bias-controlled multiplex PCR. The source study handled its data this way. The number of nucleated cells in each sample was estimated from the amplification of reference gene primers within the assay. To quantify the absolute abundance of each unique TCRbeta CDR3 rearrangement, sequence reads were collapsed and filtered. For each sample, productive Simpson clonality was calculated by taking the square root of Simpson's diversity index across productive rearrangements. The clones in this table, taken by TCRdb from immuneACCESS, are in-frame only. Not every clone is retained; where verified, under half of the shortfall comes from an unresolved V gene, and the cause of the rest is unknown. From that table come the V and J calls and clone size; the DNA was used to work out D and trimming. The sample table lists about 400,000 clones, around 92% of them with a count of one. 1% to 1.5% of the sample is held by the ten biggest clonotypes.

This clone was counted once. The specificity of this receptor is unknown. No per-base quality is available; no much larger clone lies one base away. The sample comprised peripheral blood. This chain joins TRBV7-9 to TRBJ1-5; 11 central bases correspond to TRBD1. The TCR comes from a man aged 35-49 years with acute or convalescent COVID-19. The CDR3 region reads CASSRTGGDQPQHF. Read as DNA, the sequence is TGTGCCAGCAGCCGGACAGGGGGCGACCAGCCCCAGCATTTT.